This T cell receptor (beta chain) is from a study of cytomegalovirus exposure and HLA in healthy donors. General study findings and limits: Reports showed the classifier diagnosing cytomegalovirus status with high specificity and sensitivity. While the bulk of TCR sequences proved rare, some public TCRs turned up in many donors. Specificity of three CMV-associated chains for CMV antigens was verified in vitro. It was found in a later analysis that first-cohort TCR clusters tended to co-occur in the 100 to 150 validation repertoires.

CDR3 length equals 17 residues. Per germline, CDR1 SGHVS and CDR2 FQNEAQ. Deletions cut 1 base from V and 0 bases from J, with 16 bases between. Some clones are missing from TCRdb's copy, which holds only in-frame ones; the method was immunoSEQ multiplex PCR. This sample has a few hundred thousand clones, with about nine tenths found just once. Remarks on this clone: Its antigen remains unidentified.

The chain employs TRBV7-8 and TRBJ2-7; possible D gene TRBD2, 6 bases. The clonotype comes from a woman under 30 in good health and CMV-seronegative. The sequenced sample was PBMCs. CDR3 nucleotide sequence: TGTGCCAGCAGCTTAGGACTTACGGTAGCGGCCTCCTACGAGCAGTACTTC. Protein: CASSLGLTVAASYEQYF.